The 10 T cell receptor beta chains below were found in one sample sequenced in a study of brain T cells in children with intractable seizures. Noted time point: blood from clinic visit 5 months post-surgery; TSC patient then seizure free. Here immunoSEQ multiplex PCR was the method, and the copy in TCRdb shows in-frame clones only, minus some. The sample comprises about 340,000 clones, roughly 92% of which are singletons, and roughly 5.8% rests with the top ten. This specimen consisted of peripheral blood, obtained more than 4 months after surgery. The receptors stem from a boy in the first two years of life with tuberous sclerosis and intractable seizures.

The chain joins TRBV29-1 to TRBJ1-2; 8 bases fit TRBD1. The CDR3 is 15 residues long. The germline V gene has CDR1 SQVTM and CDR2 ANQGSEA. Trimming took 5 bases from V and 4 from J; bases not matched to a gene: 12. The CDR3 DNA reads TGCAGCGTTCCGGGACAGGCGGCGGTCGGCTATGGCTACACCTTC. Protein product: CSVPGQAAVGYGYTF. The full variable domain, with the rest looked up from reference TRBV29-1 and TRBJ1-2, is SAVISQKPSRDICQRGTSLTIQCQVDSQVTMMFWYRQQPGQSLTLIATANQGSEATYESGFVIDKFPISRPNLTFSTLTVSNMSPEDSSIYLCSVPGQAAVGYGYTFGSGTRLTVV.

The chain joins TRBV11-3 to TRBJ2-1, with 7 positions matching TRBD1. There are 14 residues in the CDR3. With 1 base clipped from V and 4 bases from J, the junction kept 1 base outside the gene matches. CDR1 and CDR2 from the germline V gene are SGHNT and YENEEA. Here the CDR3 DNA reads TGTGCCAGCAGCTTAGCGGGACAGTACAATGAGCAGTTCTTC. Protein product: CASSLAGQYNEQFF.

This chain links TRBV9 with TRBJ2-3; 13 bases are a match to TRBD2. The CDR3 consists of 18 residues. The ends lost 0 bases at V and 0 bases at J; junction bases unmatched: 4. Germline CDR1 and CDR2: SGDLS and YYNGEE. CDR3 region: CASSVGTSGGSSTDTQYF. The CDR3 DNA is TGTGCCAGCAGCGTAGGGACTAGCGGGGGATCAAGCACAGATACGCAGTATTTT.

This sequence joins TRBV2 and TRBJ2-1; no definite D call. V gave up 7 bases and J gave up 6 bases, with 13 bases separating them. The CDR3 has 13 amino acids. Germline CDR1 and CDR2: SNHLY and FYNNEI. The CDR3 region has the DNA TGTGCCAGCACCACGTTTGAGACCAATGAGCAGTTCTTC. It translates to CASTTFETNEQFF.

The rearrangement links TRBV27 to TRBJ2-3; possibly TRBD2 for D (7 bases). V lost 8 bases and J 6 bases, leaving 15 bases between the germline ends. Germline CDR1 reads MNHEY; CDR2 reads SMNVEV (reference sequence). This CDR3 contains 13 residues. This CDR3 reads CASGGGSGDTQYF. The CDR3 DNA reads as TGTGCCAGCGGGGGGGGCTCAGGGGATACGCAGTATTTT.

J is TRBJ2-7 and V is TRBV9, with a weak D call TRBD1 (6 bases). The V end was cut by 4 bases, the J end by 0 bases, with 14 bases between. The CDR3 is made up of 15 amino acids. CDR1 and CDR2 (germline): SGDLS, YYNGEE. CDR3 amino acids: CASSLTAGASYEQYF. For the CDR3, the DNA is TGTGCCAGCAGCCTTACGGCAGGGGCCTCCTACGAGCAGTACTTC.

The rearrangement joins TRBV6-6 to TRBJ1-1; unclear D gene. The CDR3 consists of 15 residues. V lost 5 bases to trimming and J lost 0 bases, with 13 bases between them. The germline CDR1 and CDR2 sequences are MNHNY and SVGAGI (reference sequence). The CDR3 here is CASSDDPILNTEAFF. The CDR3 DNA follows: TGTGCCAGCAGTGACGATCCTATTCTGAACACTGAAGCTTTCTTT.

The J gene is TRBJ2-5, the V gene TRBV5-8, with 9 bases lining up with TRBD1. This CDR3 region has 17 residues. V gave up 5 bases and J gave up 5 bases; unmatched junction bases: 16. Germline CDR1 is SGHTS and CDR2 is YDEGEE. The CDR3 loop is CASRKGTGGEWLETQYF. The CDR3 DNA follows: TGTGCCAGCAGGAAGGGAACAGGGGGCGAATGGTTGGAGACCCAGTACTTC.

V gene TRBV4-2 combines with J gene TRBJ2-1; tentatively, D is TRBD1 (6 bases). The length of the CDR3 is 18 residues. CDR1 is LGHNA and CDR2 is YNFKEQ in the germline V gene. V lost 3 bases to trimming and J lost 10 bases, with 28 bases between them. In nucleotides, the CDR3 is TGTGCCAGCAGCCAGGCCGGAACTCAGGGGTTAGGCTCCGGGGAGCAGTTCTTC. This gives the protein CASSQAGTQGLGSGEQFF.

The chain joins TRBV11-2 to TRBJ1-1; the D is unclear. Looked up from germline, CDR1 is SGHAT and CDR2 is FQNNGV. The CDR3 is 13 residues long. V was shortened by 2 bases and J by 0 bases, with 4 bases between the two germline ends. CDR3 sequence: CASSLSLNTEAFF. The CDR3 region has the DNA TGTGCCAGCAGCTTAAGTTTGAACACTGAAGCTTTCTTT.